Sequencing of this T cell receptor (beta chain) was carried out in a study of PD-1 blockade in classical Hodgkin lymphoma. Study-wide results and limits: Whoever responded completely had baseline diversity much like that seen in newly diagnosed patients.

Time point defined: cycle 4 day 1 (C4D1), after five to seven weeks of nivolumab. Every one of the patients relapsed after autologous stem cell transplantation (brentuximab vedotin exposure was variable). Magnetic negative selection was used to purify CD8+ T cells from thawed PBMCs. CDR1 is MNHEY and CDR2 is SMNVEV in the germline V gene (reference sequence). CDR3 length: 15 residues. J lost 3 bases, V lost 4 bases, and 6 bases had no gene match. TCRdb's copy holds only in-frame clones and misses some; the assay was immunoSEQ multiplex PCR. The sample shows 5,000 or so clones, about 65% of them seen only once. A note on this clone: Its target is unknown.

The chain links TRBV27 to TRBJ2-1; 7 bases align to TRBD2. The sequence came from a human donor with classical Hodgkin lymphoma. Here the sequenced sample was CD8+ T cells from blood, taken before the fourth cycle of nivolumab. CDR3 amino acids: CASSSGSGYYNEQFF. The CDR3 nucleotides read TGTGCCAGCAGTTCGGGTAGCGGGTACTACAATGAGCAGTTCTTC.